These 32 T cell receptor beta chains were all obtained from the same sample, sequenced in a study of PD-1 blockade in classical Hodgkin lymphoma. Method: immunoSEQ multiplex PCR; TCRdb's copy keeps in-frame clones and lacks some. In the table there are approximately 24,000 clones, approximately 80% of which are singletons. Sample time point: cycle 4 day 1 (C4D1), after more than 5 weeks of nivolumab. Exposure to brentuximab vedotin varied, and each patient had relapsed following autologous stem cell transplantation. The starting material was peripheral blood mononuclear cells (PBMCs), obtained before the fourth cycle of nivolumab. The receptors derive from a human donor with classical Hodgkin lymphoma.

This sequence joins TRBV11-3 and TRBJ2-5, with a weak D call TRBD2 (6 bases). This CDR3 has 13 amino acids. From germline, CDR1 is SGHNT and CDR2 YENEEA. With 0 bases removed from V and 4 bases from J, the gap between germline ends came to 6 bases. The CDR3 nucleotides are TGTGCCAGCAGCTTAGAGGAGGGAGAGACCCAGTACTTC. Its translation: CASSLEEGETQYF.

The V and J genes are TRBV6-5 and TRBJ1-2; TRBD1 matches at 8 bases. Germline V gene lookup returns CDR1 MNHEY and CDR2 SVGAGI. The J segment lost 8 bases and the V segment lost 0 bases, leaving 11 bases of the junction unmatched. The CDR3 contains 16 residues. DNA of the CDR3: TGTGCCAGCAGTTACTCGGAAGACAGGGGTTACGTAGGCTACACCTTC. Its translation: CASSYSEDRGYVGYTF.

The chain carries TRBV30 and TRBJ1-1, with a tentative D call TRBD1 (6 bases). Per the germline V gene, CDR1 is GTSNPN and CDR2 is SVGIG (reference sequence). CDR3 length: 13 residues. Trimming pared 5 bases from V and 6 bases from J, leaving 16 bases between. The CDR3 sequence is CAWGGGGLPEAFF. CDR3 DNA sequence: TGTGCCTGGGGAGGGGGGGGACTCCCTGAAGCTTTCTTT.

The chain couples TRBV2 to TRBJ2-2; 7 bases map to TRBD2. Losses at the gene ends were 10 bases for V and 1 base for J; bases not matched to a gene: 3. The CDR3 loop spans 13 amino acids. CDR1 is SNHLY, CDR2 FYNNEI, per germline. The CDR3 spells CATERENTGELFF. In DNA, the CDR3 is TGTGCCACCGAGCGGGAGAACACCGGGGAGCTGTTTTTT.

The gene calls are TRBV6-1 and TRBJ1-4, with a possible D match to TRBD1 (5 bases). Germline-derived CDR1 and CDR2 are MNHNS and SASEGT. V was trimmed by 4 bases and J by 8 bases, leaving 11 bases between them. This CDR3 region has 13 residues. The CDR3 loop is CASSGRQYEKLFF. In DNA form, the CDR3 reads TGTGCCAGCAGTGGTAGACAGTACGAAAAACTGTTTTTT.

The rearrangement uses TRBV19 and TRBJ2-1; 10 bases map to TRBD2. Germline V gene lookup returns CDR1 LNHDA and CDR2 SQIVND (reference sequence). Losses at the gene ends were 5 bases for V and 0 bases for J; bases not matched to a gene: 13. The CDR3 length is 19 residues. DNA of the CDR3: TGTGCCAGTAGTGCCCCTAGCGGGGGACGAACCTACTCCTACAATGAGCAGTTCTTC. Protein product: CASSAPSGGRTYSYNEQFF.

The chain uses TRBV6-5 and TRBJ2-2, with 8 bases lining up with TRBD2. This CDR3 contains 15 residues. Trimming took 9 bases from V and 0 from J; bases not matched to a gene: 6. The germline gives CDR1 MNHEY, CDR2 SVGAGI. As DNA, the CDR3 is TGTGCCAGTGACGCGGGGGGCGCGAACACCGGGGAGCTGTTTTTT. Protein product: CASDAGGANTGELFF.

This clone was recorded only once. The CDR3 is CASTPGPTYEQYF. The DNA of the CDR3 is TGTGCCAGCACACCAGGGCCCACCTACGAGCAGTACTTC. The rearrangement joins TRBV27 to TRBJ2-7; the D gene is possibly TRBD1 (5 bases). V lost 7 bases to trimming and J lost 2 bases, with 12 bases between them. The CDR3 loop spans 13 amino acids. Germline V lookup: CDR1 MNHEY, CDR2 SMNVEV (reference sequence).

This clone appeared a few times. The genes are TRBV7-3 and TRBJ2-7; 10 bases agree with TRBD2. The V and J ends lost 3 bases and 6 bases, in that order; junction bases with no gene match: 8. Germline V gives CDR1 SGHTA, CDR2 FQGTGA. The CDR3 runs to 15 residues. CDR3 nucleotides: TGTGCCAGCAGCTTTTCCACCCTAGCGGGAGCCGAGCAGTACTTC. It codes for CASSFSTLAGAEQYF.

This clone is labeled medium-sized. This rearrangement joins TRBV10-2 to TRBJ2-2; TRBD2 might be the D (5 bases). Trimming pared 6 bases from V and 7 bases from J, leaving 15 bases between. Looked up from germline, CDR1 is WSHSY and CDR2 is SAAADI. The CDR3 length is 14 residues. The CDR3 bases are TGCGCCAGCAGCCACGGACTGGGTGGCGGGGAGCTGTTTTTT. Protein: CASSHGLGGGELFF.

The chain joins TRBV5-3 to TRBJ1-6; no firm D call. TRBV5-3 is an ORF, and what it does is uncertain. The CDR3 loop spans 16 amino acids. Deletions cut 4 bases from V and 5 bases from J, with 16 bases between. The CDR3, as DNA: TGTGCCAGAAGCCACCTAAGGAGTAACGATAATTCACCCCTCCACTTT. It translates to CARSHLRSNDNSPLHF.

The chain is built from TRBV5-1 and TRBJ1-6; 12 bases line up with TRBD1. There are 17 residues in the CDR3. The trim removed 4 bases at V and 3 bases at J, leaving 5 bases unmatched. From germline, CDR1 is SGHRS and CDR2 YFSETQ. The CDR3 reads CASSPGQGAFYNSPLHF. The CDR3 DNA reads as TGCGCCAGCAGCCCGGGACAGGGGGCTTTCTATAATTCACCCCTCCACTTT.

The chain is built from TRBV6-1 and TRBJ2-3, with D perhaps TRBD2 (5 bases). Per the germline V gene, CDR1 is MNHNS and CDR2 is SASEGT. With 1 base removed from V and 2 bases from J, the gap between germline ends came to 16 bases. The CDR3 totals 17 residues. The CDR3 nucleotides are TGTGCCAGCAGTGAAGACGAGGGCATAGGGAACACAGATACGCAGTATTTT. As protein: CASSEDEGIGNTDTQYF.

The chain recombines TRBV9 with TRBJ2-6, with D perhaps matching TRBD2 (7 bases). Looked up from germline, CDR1 is SGDLS and CDR2 is YYNGEE. V was shortened by 0 bases and J by 0 bases, with 10 bases between the two germline ends. This CDR3 is built from 17 residues. DNA for the CDR3: TGTGCCAGCAGCGTAGAAAGGGGGGGCTCTGGGGCCAACGTCCTGACTTTC. Protein sequence: CASSVERGGSGANVLTF.

J is TRBJ2-1 and V is TRBV7-9; 12 bases match TRBD2. CDR1 SEHNR and CDR2 FQNEAQ come from the germline V gene (reference sequence). The CDR3 spans 16 residues. V shed 0 bases and J 4 bases; nucleotides not matched to a gene: 1. The CDR3 loop is CASSLALAGGYNEQFF. In nucleotides, the CDR3 is TGTGCCAGCAGCTTAGCACTAGCGGGGGGATACAATGAGCAGTTCTTC.

The chain recombines TRBV2 with TRBJ1-1, with 8 bases fitting TRBD1. The germline CDR1 and CDR2 sequences are SNHLY and FYNNEI. V lost 2 bases, J lost 1 base, and 3 bases stayed unmatched. The CDR3 is made up of 15 amino acids. CDR3 nucleotides: TGTGCCAGCAGTGAACAGGGGGCTGCGAACACTGAAGCTTTCTTT. Translating it yields CASSEQGAANTEAFF.

The chain recombines TRBV7-9 with TRBJ1-1; D perhaps matches TRBD1 (6 bases). The V end was cut by 5 bases, the J end by 3 bases, with 13 bases between. The CDR3 sequence is 14 residues long. CDR1 SEHNR and CDR2 FQNEAQ come from the germline V gene (reference sequence). CDR3 nucleotide sequence: TGTGCCAGCAGCAAACAGGGTGTGGACACTGAAGCTTTCTTT. Protein: CASSKQGVDTEAFF.

The chain links TRBV10-1 to TRBJ2-1; D possibly corresponds to TRBD1 (5 bases). The CDR3 totals 13 residues. V was shortened by 5 bases and J by 6 bases, with 11 bases between the two germline ends. The V gene's germline CDR1 is WNHNN and CDR2 SYGVQD (reference sequence). In nucleotides, the CDR3 is TGCGCCAGCAGTCCCGGACAAGGCAATGAGCAGTTCTTC. Protein sequence: CASSPGQGNEQFF.

The chain uses TRBV7-6 and TRBJ1-5; D is undetermined. The CDR3 contains 14 residues. Trimming took 3 bases from V and 4 from J, leaving 10 bases between them. Germline CDR1 is SGHVS and CDR2 is FNYEAQ. CDR3 DNA sequence: TGTGCCAGCAGCTTCGGCGGGCGGAATCAGCCCCAGCATTTT. Its protein is CASSFGGRNQPQHF.

The J gene is TRBJ1-6, the V gene TRBV9, with a tentative D call TRBD1 (6 bases). Germline CDR1 is SGDLS and CDR2 is YYNGEE. The CDR3 has 14 amino acids. V gave up 0 bases and J gave up 10 bases, with 11 bases separating them. In DNA form, the CDR3 reads TGTGCCAGCAGCGTAGCAGGGGTCGGGTCACCCCTCCACTTT. Protein product: CASSVAGVGSPLHF. Variable domain in full (rest from reference TRBV9 and TRBJ1-6): DSGVTQTPKHLITATGQRVTLRCSPRSGDLSVYWYQQSLDQGLQFLIQYYNGEERAKGNILERFSAQQFPDLHSELNLSSLELGDSALYFCASSVAGVGSPLHFGNGTRLTVT.

This chain joins TRBV7-9 and TRBJ1-1; D possibly corresponds to TRBD1 (5 bases). V lost 3 bases to trimming and J lost 4 bases, with 12 bases between them. Germline CDR1 is SEHNR and CDR2 is FQNEAQ (reference sequence). This CDR3 spans 14 amino acids. DNA for the CDR3: TGTGCCAGCAGCTTGTGGGGCGCGTCCACTGAAGCTTTCTTT. Translating gives CASSLWGASTEAFF.

The chain couples TRBV7-8 to TRBJ1-5; no clear D gene. The germline CDR1 and CDR2 sequences are SGHVS and FQNEAQ. This CDR3 comprises 13 residues. Trimming took off 5 bases at V and 4 bases at J, with 9 bases between the two ends. Written as DNA, the CDR3 is TGTGCCAGCAGCCCAGGAGTGAATCAGCCCCAGCATTTT. It translates to CASSPGVNQPQHF.

The chain carries TRBV2 and TRBJ2-1; D not resolved. In germline, CDR1 is SNHLY, CDR2 FYNNEI. The V and J ends lost 6 bases and 8 bases respectively, with 8 bases between them. This CDR3 contains 11 residues. The CDR3 reads CASRSGDEQFF. CDR3 DNA sequence: TGTGCCAGCAGGTCTGGGGATGAGCAGTTCTTC.

The chain carries TRBV2 and TRBJ2-5; 10 bases are a match to TRBD1. The CDR3 sequence is 15 residues long. Trimming removed 6 bases from V and 5 bases from J; junction bases left unmatched: 9. Germline assignment: CDR1 SNHLY and CDR2 FYNNEI. Written as DNA, the CDR3 is TGTGCCAGCAGGGTGCGACAGGGGGCGAGGGAGACCCAGTACTTC. It codes for CASRVRQGARETQYF.

The chain links TRBV19 to TRBJ1-2, with a possible D match to TRBD1 (5 bases). V gave up 3 bases and J gave up 0 bases, with 8 bases separating them. This CDR3 is built from 14 residues. Germline V CDR1 and CDR2: LNHDA, SQIVND (reference sequence). CDR3 in amino acids: CASSMAGTNYGYTF. For the CDR3, the DNA is TGTGCCAGTAGTATGGCAGGGACTAACTATGGCTACACCTTC. The entire variable domain, with the rest obtained from reference TRBV19 and TRBJ1-2, is as follows: DGGITQSPKYLFRKEGQNVTLSCEQNLNHDAMYWYRQDPGQGLRLIYYSQIVNDFQKGDIAEGYSVSREKKESFPLTVTSAQKNPTAFYLCASSMAGTNYGYTFGSGTRLTVV.

Within the sample, this clone is large. The rearrangement links TRBV4-1 to TRBJ1-6, with D perhaps TRBD1 (5 bases). From germline, CDR1 is MGHRA and CDR2 YSYEKL. The CDR3 totals 14 residues. V lost 1 base, J lost 10 bases, and 11 bases lay in between. The CDR3 region is CASSQAGFESPLHF. The CDR3 DNA reads TGCGCCAGCAGCCAAGCAGGGTTCGAATCACCCCTCCACTTT.

In its sample, this clone was seen a few times. The chain recombines TRBV2 with TRBJ2-7; possible D gene TRBD1, 5 bases. CDR3 length: 11 amino acids. From germline, CDR1 is SNHLY and CDR2 FYNNEI. V lost 4 bases and J lost 6, with 7 bases in between. CDR3 amino acids: CASSVRGEQYF. The CDR3, as DNA: TGTGCCAGCAGTGTAAGGGGCGAGCAGTACTTC.

The chain links TRBV7-3 to TRBJ2-7, with 7 bases identical to TRBD2. Germline CDR1 SGHTA, CDR2 FQGTGA. Trimming took 5 bases from V and 5 from J; bases not matched to a gene: 6. This CDR3 region has 13 residues. The CDR3 coding sequence is TGTGCCAGCAGCCTCGGACTAGTCGACGAGCAGTACTTC. Translation gives CASSLGLVDEQYF.

The chain couples TRBV12-5 to TRBJ1-5; 7 positions match TRBD1. The trim removed 2 bases at V and 1 base at J, leaving 2 bases unmatched. Per the germline V gene, CDR1 is LGHNT and CDR2 is FRNRAP. The CDR3 runs 15 residues. The CDR3 is CASGLRDRSNQPQHF. CDR3 coding DNA: TGTGCTAGTGGTTTGAGGGACAGAAGCAATCAGCCCCAGCATTTT.

The chain links TRBV6-1 to TRBJ1-6; 8 nucleotides align to TRBD1. Germline lookup yields CDR1 MNHNS and CDR2 SASEGT. V shed 4 bases and J 9 bases; nucleotides not matched to a gene: 5. The CDR3 extends over 14 amino acids. CDR3 sequence (DNA): TGTGCCAGCAGTGGCAGGGGGCTCGGTTCACCCCTCCACTTT. Amino acids: CASSGRGLGSPLHF.

This clone came up a few times. This sequence joins TRBV27 and TRBJ2-1; the D is unclear. Between the trimmed V and J ends, which lost 7 bases and 2 bases, there was a span of 6 bases. Germline lookup yields CDR1 MNHEY and CDR2 SMNVEV (reference sequence). This CDR3 is 12 amino acids long. The CDR3 loop is CASNSPYNEQFF. The DNA of the CDR3 is TGTGCCAGCAATTCCCCCTACAATGAGCAGTTCTTC.

This clone was picked up a small number of times. The rearrangement joins TRBV21-1 to TRBJ2-7; TRBD1 is the table's D call, not checked against the DNA. TRBV21-1 has pseudogene status. The CDR3 extends over 16 amino acids. The CDR3 DNA is TGTGCCAGCGGAAGGTCGCGTGAGACAGGGCAATACGAGCAGTACTTC. Residues: CASGRSRETGQYEQYF.